These T cell receptor beta chains were read from a single sample in a study of blood T cell repertoires in COVID-19. Sequencing was performed with immunoSEQ multiplex PCR; in TCRdb, only in-frame clones are kept and a portion is missing. The sample yields about 240,000 clones, around 90% seen once. Source material: PBMCs or T cells enriched from blood (not recorded which). The source is a woman aged 25 to 39 with acute COVID-19. Both conserved end residues are trimmed from each CDR3. D genes are given only for firm matches. Size tells how often a clone was seen (once, few, many) or the class of an expanded clone, and some rows leave it out.

abundance,j_gene,d_gene,v_gene,CDR3aa
NA,TRBJ1-2,NA,TRBV13,ASSPTGIRGYT
NA,TRBJ2-1,TRBD2,TRBV7-6,ASSLGRLAGGHEQF
NA,TRBJ1-6,TRBD1,TRBV7-2,ASSSSGPGGNSPLH
NA,TRBJ1-2,TRBD1,TRBV7-9,ASSGQGARHYGYT
NA,TRBJ1-1,NA,TRBV5-1,ASSLAGRGNTEAF
NA,TRBJ2-2,TRBD2,TRBV5-5,ASSLTPGLAHGELF
NA,TRBJ1-2,NA,TRBV7-8,ASSPSDSPNYGYT
NA,TRBJ1-1,NA,TRBV4-1,ASSQEDTLEAF
NA,TRBJ1-2,NA,TRBV5-4,ASSLGTRSNYGYT
few,TRBJ2-7,NA,TRBV18,ASSGGRYEQY
NA,TRBJ2-7,TRBD1,TRBV3-1/TRBV3-2,ASSPRDSISYEQY
NA,TRBJ1-1,NA,TRBV7-6,ASSLAGPGVPNTEAF
NA,TRBJ1-5,NA,TRBV12-5,ASGPQYSNQPQH
NA,TRBJ1-4,NA,TRBV2,ASIGGAGNEKLF
NA,TRBJ1-1,TRBD1,TRBV7-6,ASRGQGMNTEAF
NA,TRBJ2-1,NA,TRBV12-5,ASGLVASSYNEQF
NA,TRBJ2-5,TRBD1,TRBV28,ASGLQGMYQETQY
NA,TRBJ2-1,TRBD1,TRBV4-1,ASSSSIGGGYNEQF
NA,TRBJ2-5,NA,TRBV27,ASSLSGIETQY
NA,TRBJ2-1,TRBD2,TRBV7-2,ASSLDTSGGNEQF
few,TRBJ1-3,NA,TRBV5-1,ASSPLGYGNTIY
NA,TRBJ2-3,NA,TRBV11-3,ASSGGPDTQY
NA,TRBJ2-2,NA,TRBV4-2,ASSQDWNGGPTGELF
once,TRBJ1-1,NA,TRBV21-1,ASSKEGGTNTEAF
NA,TRBJ1-1,NA,TRBV2,AISGRVEAF
NA,TRBJ1-3,NA,TRBV2,ASSEIRGSGNTIY
NA,TRBJ1-5,TRBD1,TRBV2,ASETEGQGGNQPQH
NA,TRBJ1-5,NA,TRBV21-1,ASSMAGGNQPQH
NA,TRBJ1-6,TRBD1,TRBV6-5,ASSIQGTRTPLH
NA,TRBJ2-2,NA,TRBV27,ASSLLQGTNTGELF
NA,TRBJ1-5,NA,TRBV5-1,ASSPGVIGDNQPQH
once,TRBJ1-2,TRBD1,TRBV12-3/TRBV12-4,ASSQGAGGGYT